This paragraph reports one TCR beta chain. What this receptor recognizes is not known. The input lacks base qualities; no much larger clone sits a single base away. The method was 5' RACE. The reads were generated on an Illumina HiSeq 2500. The second PCR ran for roughly 6 to 11 cycles and used a J-beta primer mix along with a sample-barcoded 5' primer. Each TCR beta cDNA molecule received a unique molecular identifier from a template-switch 5' adaptor carrying 12 random nucleotides. At least 2.5 million CDR3-containing paired-end reads were obtained from each sample. All of the RNA was converted into first-strand cDNA using the Mint cDNA synthesis kit, with a TRBC-specific oligonucleotide serving as the primer. All cDNA was treated with uracil-DNA glycosylase and then went through a first 18-cycle PCR with the universal primers M1SS and BC2_uni_R. Processing in the source paper ran as follows. Normalization of each sample was performed by random selection of 1 million high-quality reads, each carrying a distinct molecular identifier. Instead of being binned into consensus sequences, reads with shared molecular identifiers were discarded. MiTCR, set to a Q25 quality threshold and the strictest error-elimination algorithm, was used for CDR3 identification, clonotype clustering and error correction. Lower-bound total TCR beta diversity was estimated with a nonparametric unseen species model using Euler transformation. In TCRdb, the public reads were trimmed at Q25 with fastp and aligned with MiXCR, with productive beta chains retained. Each entry is one CDR3 protein sequence, shown with its most common DNA and genes. The V and J calls, along with clone size, are taken from TCRdb and not from the paper's own processing. The sample data list about 2 million distinct CDR3 sequences, and 49% of these were observed just once. The biggest ten clones account for approximately 2.1% of the sample.

The roughly 38 donors, aged roughly 6 to 95 years, were systemically healthy Caucasian individuals from Russia. About 9.8 milliliters of peripheral blood were drawn from each donor into EDTA-treated Vacutainer tubes. PBMCs were isolated by Ficoll-Paque density-gradient centrifugation, with at least 7 million obtained per sample. Total RNA, at least 6 micrograms per sample, was extracted from PBMCs with Trizol reagent. For every donor, an aliquot of PBMCs went through flow cytometry to measure the percentages of naive CD45RAhigh/CD27high T cells. This sample is part of a study of blood T cells in healthy people across ages (dated by TCRdb to about 2015). About the study as a whole: In model experiments, template switching captured roughly one uniquely barcoded TCR beta cDNA molecule for every two T cells. To track age-related changes in TCR beta repertoire diversity, the study relied on deep sequencing normalized with unique cDNA molecular identifiers. The donors were split into four age groups: young (average around 15 years), middle-aged (nearly 40), aged (about 62) and long-lived (approximately 80). To avoid experimental bias, donors of different ages were distributed randomly across sequencing lanes. Two additional independent replicas of 1 million unique cDNA reads from the same blood draw were analyzed for two donors (one aged 18 to 30 and one aged 80 or older).

In the germline V gene, CDR1 corresponds to MNHEY and CDR2 to SVGEGT. Including the terminal cysteine and phenylalanine, the CDR3 comprises 12 residues. The entry retains the CDR3 DNA only, 36 bases that are in frame from base 1. The germline ends are 11 bases apart after V is trimmed by 3 bases and J by 12 bases. Paper-wide results and their limitations: Estimates of total diversity based on one million sequenced T cells were regarded as lower bounds and as underestimates. Because the CMV infection status of the donors was unknown, age-related changes in expanded clonotypes may potentially have been confounded. As age increased, observed TCR beta diversity per million T cells dropped in a roughly linear way, and a significant reduction was already evident by age 40. Bulk unsorted PBMC profiling prevented conclusive comparison of naive and antigen-experienced compartments. Compared with the aged group, the long-lived group had more naive CD4+ T cells, fewer expanded clones and increased TCR diversity, suggesting age selection. Observed TCR beta diversity correlated strongly with the percentage of naive T cells measured by flow cytometry.

This chain is built from TRBV6-2 or TRBV6-3 and TRBJ1-4; the D gene cannot be resolved reliably. The sequenced material came from blood. The clonotype originates from a woman in her thirties or forties in good health. The CDR3 corresponds to CASSYLDAELFF. The nucleotides are TGTGCCAGCAGTTATCTCGACGCTGAACTGTTTTTT.